This T cell receptor beta chain was documented in a study of blood T cell repertoires in COVID-19. Across the study: COVID-19 samples collected from the United States, Italy and Spain covered acute and convalescent phases. Sources were T cells, B-cell-depleted T cells, or PBMCs; the material itself was cDNA or gDNA.

The CDR3 sequence is 17 residues long. The V end was cut by 7 bases, the J end by 4 bases, with 25 bases between. The germline V gene has CDR1 LNHDA and CDR2 SQIVND (reference sequence). Under the authors' procedure: Researchers report that nucleated cell counts were estimated from reference gene primer amplification. Only in-frame clones appear in the TCRdb table, and some are missing; sequencing was by immunoSEQ multiplex PCR. V, J and clone size were drawn from that table, and D and trimming were deduced from the DNA. Here the sample spans about 55,000 clones, roughly 80% being singletons. This chain uses TRBV19 with TRBJ1-1; a weak D match, TRBD1 (5 bases). Sequencing was performed on peripheral blood. The TCR originated in a human donor in a cohort sampled during active or convalescent COVID-19. CDR3 DNA: TGTGCCAGTACCTCCTATACCGGTCAGGGAAAGGGCACTGAAGCTTTCTTT. Protein product: CASTSYTGQGKGTEAFF.